This paragraph reports one TCR beta chain. Method: immunoSEQ multiplex PCR; TCRdb's copy keeps in-frame clones and lacks some. This table holds some 150,000 clones, about 90% found once. This sample was included in a study of control samples from healthy donors and cancer patients. Germline values: CDR1 LGHNA, CDR2 YSLEER. V gave up 0 bases and J gave up 0 bases, with 17 bases separating them. The CDR3 has 18 amino acids. The chain uses TRBV4-3 and TRBJ1-1; D not certain. Specimen: blood. The sequence was obtained from a young man in good health. The CDR3 reads CASSQDRWAGELNTEAFF. The CDR3 DNA is TGCGCCAGCAGCCAAGATCGGTGGGCAGGAGAATTGAACACTGAAGCTTTCTTT.